There are many counts of the clone carrying this TCR beta chain. Its antigen is undetermined. MiXCR was run by TCRdb on the reads, yielding one entry per CDR3 protein. There are tens of thousands of distinct CDR3 sequences in the sample; 4% occur only once, and about 22% lies in the top ten. This sample is part of a study of T cell repertoires in cytomegalovirus infection. This CDR3 contains 14 residues. Germline V gene data show CDR1 as SGHTA and CDR2 as FQGNSA. V was trimmed by 2 bases and J by 1 base, leaving 6 bases between them. Regarding the study as a whole: Within the response measured ex vivo, HLA-C-restricted CMV-specific TCR beta clonotypes were dominant.

The TCR was taken from a human donor in good health (CMV status not recorded). Some clones in this sample may be carry-over from other donors' samples. The chain joins TRBV7-2 to TRBJ1-5; D call uncertain. The sequenced sample consisted of PBMCs. CDR3 loop: CASSLRKSNQPQHF. The CDR3 DNA is TGTGCCAGCAGCTTAAGAAAGAGCAATCAGCCCCAGCATTTT. Supplemented by reference TRBV7-2 and TRBJ1-5, the full variable domain reads GAGVSQSPSNKVTEKGKDVELRCDPISGHTALYWYRQSLGQGLEFLIYFQGNSAPDKSGLPSDRFSAERTGGSVSTLTIQRTQQEDSAVYLCASSLRKSNQPQHFGDGTRLSIL.